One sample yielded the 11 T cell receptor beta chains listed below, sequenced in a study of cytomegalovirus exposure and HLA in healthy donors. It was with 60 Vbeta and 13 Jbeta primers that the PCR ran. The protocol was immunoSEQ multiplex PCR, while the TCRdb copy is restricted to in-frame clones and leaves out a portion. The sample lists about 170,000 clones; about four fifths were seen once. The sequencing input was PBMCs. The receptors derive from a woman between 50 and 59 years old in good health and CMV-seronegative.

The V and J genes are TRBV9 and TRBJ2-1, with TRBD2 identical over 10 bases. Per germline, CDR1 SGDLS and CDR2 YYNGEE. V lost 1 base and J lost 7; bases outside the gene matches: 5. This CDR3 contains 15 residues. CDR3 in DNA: TGTGCCAGCAGCGTACAAGCGGGGGGGCAGAATGAGCAGTTCTTC. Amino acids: CASSVQAGGQNEQFF.

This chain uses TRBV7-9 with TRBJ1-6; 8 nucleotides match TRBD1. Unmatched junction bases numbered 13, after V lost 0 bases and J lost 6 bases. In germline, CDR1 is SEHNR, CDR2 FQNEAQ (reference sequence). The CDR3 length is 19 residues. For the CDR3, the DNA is TGTGCCAGCAGCTTAGCTGGGGCCAGGGGGCGCAGGGCTAATTCACCCCTCCACTTT. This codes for CASSLAGARGRRANSPLHF. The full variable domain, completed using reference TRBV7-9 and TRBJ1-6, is DTGVSQNPRHKITKRGQNVTFRCDPISEHNRLYWYRQTLGQGPEFLTYFQNEAQLEKSRLLSDRFSAERPKGSFSTLEIQRTEQGDSAMYLCASSLAGARGRRANSPLHFGNGTRLTVT.

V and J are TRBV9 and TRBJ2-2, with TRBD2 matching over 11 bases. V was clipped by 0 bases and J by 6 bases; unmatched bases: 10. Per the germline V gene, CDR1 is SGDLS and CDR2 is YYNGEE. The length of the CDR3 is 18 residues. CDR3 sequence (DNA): TGTGCCAGCAGCGTAGCGATAGCGGGGGGGCTTCCCCCCGGGGAGCTGTTTTTT. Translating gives CASSVAIAGGLPPGELFF. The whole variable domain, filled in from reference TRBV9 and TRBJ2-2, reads DSGVTQTPKHLITATGQRVTLRCSPRSGDLSVYWYQQSLDQGLQFLIQYYNGEERAKGNILERFSAQQFPDLHSELNLSSLELGDSALYFCASSVAIAGGLPPGELFFGEGSRLTVL.

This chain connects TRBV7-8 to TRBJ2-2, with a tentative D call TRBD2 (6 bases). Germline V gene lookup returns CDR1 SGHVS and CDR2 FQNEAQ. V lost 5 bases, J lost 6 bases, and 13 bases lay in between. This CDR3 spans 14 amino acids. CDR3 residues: CASSAGPAAGELFF. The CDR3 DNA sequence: TGTGCCAGCAGCGCGGGACCTGCCGCCGGGGAGCTGTTTTTT. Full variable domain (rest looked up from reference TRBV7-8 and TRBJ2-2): GAGVSQSPRYKVAKRGQDVALRCDPISGHVSLFWYQQALGQGPEFLTYFQNEAQLDKSGLPSDRFFAERPEGSVSTLKIQRTQQEDSAVYLCASSAGPAAGELFFGEGSRLTVL.

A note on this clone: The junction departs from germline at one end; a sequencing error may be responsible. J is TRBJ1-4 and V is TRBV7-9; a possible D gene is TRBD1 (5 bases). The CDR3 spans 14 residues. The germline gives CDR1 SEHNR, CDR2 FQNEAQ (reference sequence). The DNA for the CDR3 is TGTTCCAGCAGGGCAGGGCGGGATAATGAAAAACTGTTTTTT. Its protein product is CSSRAGRDNEKLFF.

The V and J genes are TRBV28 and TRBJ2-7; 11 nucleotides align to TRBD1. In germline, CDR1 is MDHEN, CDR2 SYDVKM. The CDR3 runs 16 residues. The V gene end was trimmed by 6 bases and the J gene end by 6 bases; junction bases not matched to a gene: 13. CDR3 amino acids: CASRQTGTGGFGEQYF. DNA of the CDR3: TGTGCCAGCAGGCAAACAGGGACAGGGGGTTTCGGCGAGCAGTACTTC.

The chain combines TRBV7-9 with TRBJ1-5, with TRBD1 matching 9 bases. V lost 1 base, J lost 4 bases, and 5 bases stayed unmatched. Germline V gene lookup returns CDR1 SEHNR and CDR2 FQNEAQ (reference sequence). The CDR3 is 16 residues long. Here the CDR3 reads CASSLGQGGMNQPQHF. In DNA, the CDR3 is TGTGCCAGCAGCTTAGGACAGGGGGGGATGAATCAGCCCCAGCATTTT.

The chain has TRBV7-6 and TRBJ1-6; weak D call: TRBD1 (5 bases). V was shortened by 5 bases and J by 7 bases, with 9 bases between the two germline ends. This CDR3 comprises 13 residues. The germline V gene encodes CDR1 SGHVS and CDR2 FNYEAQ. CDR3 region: CASSPGGNSPLHF. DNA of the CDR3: TGTGCCAGCAGCCCGGGGGGGAATTCACCCCTCCACTTT.

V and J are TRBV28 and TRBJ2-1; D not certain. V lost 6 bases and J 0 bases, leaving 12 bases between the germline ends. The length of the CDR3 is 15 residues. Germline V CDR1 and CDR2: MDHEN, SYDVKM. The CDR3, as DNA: TGTGCCAGCAGACAAGACTCCTACTCCTACAATGAGCAGTTCTTC. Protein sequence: CASRQDSYSYNEQFF.

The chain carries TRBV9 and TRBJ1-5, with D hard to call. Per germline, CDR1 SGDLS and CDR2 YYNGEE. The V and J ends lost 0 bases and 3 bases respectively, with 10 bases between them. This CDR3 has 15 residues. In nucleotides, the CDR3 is TGTGCCAGCAGCGTAGAGGGAGGCAACAATCAGCCCCAGCATTTT. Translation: CASSVEGGNNQPQHF.

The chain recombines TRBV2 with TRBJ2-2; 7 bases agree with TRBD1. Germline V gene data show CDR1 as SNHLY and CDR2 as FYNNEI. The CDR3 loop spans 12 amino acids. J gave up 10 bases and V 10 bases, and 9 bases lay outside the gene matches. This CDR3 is CATRTGPLELFF. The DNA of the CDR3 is TGTGCCACCAGGACAGGACCTTTGGAGCTGTTTTTT.